Listed below are T cell receptor beta chains from one sample, sequenced in a study of cytomegalovirus exposure and HLA in healthy donors. The protocol was immunoSEQ multiplex PCR, while the TCRdb copy is restricted to in-frame clones and leaves out a portion. Seen here are about 170,000 clones, around 82% observed once, and the top ten hold approximately 1.5%. Sequenced: PBMCs. The receptors were sampled from a male donor in good health and CMV-seronegative. The CDR3 runs from the conserved cysteine through the conserved F or W. The D gene is left open where the match is weak. Some rows have no size entry. The others give once, few or many, or a class for an expanded clone.

cdr3_aa: CAISPGLNTEAFF
cdr3_nt: TGTGCCATCAGTCCGGGGTTAAACACTGAAGCTTTCTTT
d_call: NA
j_call: TRBJ1-1
v_call: TRBV10-3
cdr3_length: 13
clone_size: few

cdr3_aa: CASSLRGAFEDRGRIF
cdr3_nt: TGTGCCAGCAGCTTAAGGGGGGCCTTCGAGGACAGGGGACGGATCTTC
d_call: TRBD1
j_call: TRBJ2-1
v_call: TRBV7-3
cdr3_length: 16
clone_size: NA

cdr3_aa: CASSTGREGLADTQYF
cdr3_nt: TGTGCCAGCTCGACCGGGCGGGAGGGCCTGGCAGATACGCAGTATTTT
d_call: TRBD2
j_call: TRBJ2-3
v_call: TRBV5-8
cdr3_length: 16
clone_size: NA

cdr3_aa: CASRHRTVVTEAFF
cdr3_nt: TGTGCCAGCAGACACAGGACAGTGGTAACTGAAGCTTTCTTT
d_call: NA
j_call: TRBJ1-1
v_call: TRBV6-6
cdr3_length: 14
clone_size: once

cdr3_aa: CASSAILSGANVLTF
cdr3_nt: TGTGCCAGCAGCGCCATACTCTCTGGGGCCAACGTCCTGACTTTC
d_call: NA
j_call: TRBJ2-6
v_call: TRBV9
cdr3_length: 15
clone_size: NA

cdr3_aa: CAWSHGGNSPLHF
cdr3_nt: TGTGCCTGGAGTCATGGGGGGAATTCACCCCTCCACTTT
d_call: NA
j_call: TRBJ1-6
v_call: TRBV30
cdr3_length: 13
clone_size: NA

cdr3_aa: CASSKDRGATNEKLFF
cdr3_nt: TGTGCCAGCAGCAAGGACAGGGGAGCTACTAATGAAAAACTGTTTTTT
d_call: TRBD1
j_call: TRBJ1-4
v_call: TRBV5-4
cdr3_length: 16
clone_size: NA

cdr3_aa: CASSFPGQGPREQYF
cdr3_nt: TGTGCCAGCAGCTTCCCGGGACAGGGTCCGCGGGAGCAGTACTTC
d_call: TRBD1
j_call: TRBJ2-5
v_call: TRBV11-1
cdr3_length: 15
clone_size: NA

cdr3_aa: CASSYSPGELFF
cdr3_nt: TGTGCCAGCAGTTACAGTCCCGGGGAGCTGTTTTTT
d_call: NA
j_call: TRBJ2-2
v_call: TRBV27
cdr3_length: 12
clone_size: once

cdr3_aa: CASSAEGDYNEQFF
cdr3_nt: TGTGCCAGCAGTGCCGAAGGAGATTACAATGAGCAGTTCTTC
d_call: NA
j_call: TRBJ2-1
v_call: TRBV27
cdr3_length: 14
clone_size: NA

cdr3_aa: CASSIGQGVSGEQYF
cdr3_nt: TGTGCCAGTAGTATTGGACAGGGGGTCTCGGGAGAGCAGTACTTC
d_call: TRBD1
j_call: TRBJ2-7
v_call: TRBV19
cdr3_length: 15
clone_size: NA

cdr3_aa: CASSFEVMNTGELFF
cdr3_nt: TGCGCCAGCAGCTTCGAGGTAATGAACACCGGGGAGCTGTTTTTT
d_call: NA
j_call: TRBJ2-2
v_call: TRBV5-1
cdr3_length: 15
clone_size: NA

cdr3_aa: CARTIAGDGNTQYF
cdr3_nt: TGTGCCAGGACGATAGCGGGAGACGGAAATACGCAGTATTTT
d_call: TRBD2
j_call: TRBJ2-3
v_call: TRBV6-1
cdr3_length: 14
clone_size: NA

cdr3_aa: CASDTGQGGHNEQFF
cdr3_nt: TGCGCCAGCGACACGGGACAGGGGGGGCACAATGAGCAGTTCTTC
d_call: TRBD1
j_call: TRBJ2-1
v_call: TRBV5-1
cdr3_length: 15
clone_size: NA

cdr3_aa: CASSVIAGGYNEQFF
cdr3_nt: TGTGCCAGCAGCGTAATAGCGGGGGGCTACAATGAGCAGTTCTTC
d_call: TRBD2
j_call: TRBJ2-1
v_call: TRBV7-3
cdr3_length: 15
clone_size: NA

cdr3_aa: CASSPRQGRGEKLFF
cdr3_nt: TGCGCCAGCAGCCCAAGACAGGGTAGGGGTGAAAAACTGTTTTTT
d_call: TRBD1
j_call: TRBJ1-4
v_call: TRBV5-1
cdr3_length: 15
clone_size: NA

cdr3_aa: CASSTDSDQPQHF
cdr3_nt: TGTGCCAGCAGCACGGACAGCGATCAGCCCCAGCATTTT
d_call: NA
j_call: TRBJ1-5
v_call: TRBV5-4
cdr3_length: 13
clone_size: once

cdr3_aa: CASSGRAGGPDTQYF
cdr3_nt: TGTGCCAGCAGTGGGAGAGCGGGAGGTCCAGATACGCAGTATTTT
d_call: TRBD2
j_call: TRBJ2-3
v_call: TRBV28
cdr3_length: 15
clone_size: NA

cdr3_aa: CASSHTAEGTNTEAFF
cdr3_nt: TGTGCCAGCAGCCATACCGCGGAGGGGACGAACACTGAAGCTTTCTTT
d_call: NA
j_call: TRBJ1-1
v_call: TRBV4-2
cdr3_length: 16
clone_size: NA

cdr3_aa: CASSVYGTSGRASEQFF
cdr3_nt: TGTGCCAGCAGCGTATACGGGACTAGCGGGAGGGCCAGTGAGCAGTTCTTC
d_call: TRBD2
j_call: TRBJ2-1
v_call: TRBV7-2
cdr3_length: 17
clone_size: NA

cdr3_aa: CASSRLAALTDTQYF
cdr3_nt: TGTGCCAGCAGCCGACTAGCGGCTCTCACAGATACGCAGTATTTT
d_call: TRBD2
j_call: TRBJ2-3
v_call: TRBV5-4
cdr3_length: 15
clone_size: NA

cdr3_aa: CASSPATGSSYNEQFF
cdr3_nt: TGTGCCAGCTCACCAGCGACAGGGAGCTCCTACAATGAGCAGTTCTTC
d_call: TRBD1
j_call: TRBJ2-1
v_call: TRBV18
cdr3_length: 16
clone_size: NA

cdr3_aa: CASSPWGTSQRTSKKYEQYF
cdr3_nt: TGTGCCAGCAGCCCGTGGGGGACTAGCCAAAGGACGTCCAAAAAATACGAGCAGTACTTC
d_call: TRBD2
j_call: TRBJ2-7
v_call: TRBV27
cdr3_length: 20
clone_size: NA

cdr3_aa: CASSPGTSGISTQYF
cdr3_nt: TGTGCCAGCAGCCCCGGGACTAGCGGGATAAGTACGCAGTATTTT
d_call: TRBD2
j_call: TRBJ2-3
v_call: TRBV5-4
cdr3_length: 15
clone_size: NA

cdr3_aa: CASRSTESSYEQYF
cdr3_nt: TGTGCCAGCAGGAGCACAGAGAGCTCCTACGAGCAGTACTTC
d_call: NA
j_call: TRBJ2-7
v_call: TRBV6-1
cdr3_length: 14
clone_size: NA

cdr3_aa: CASSRDRDLNYGYTF
cdr3_nt: TGTGCCAGCAGTCGAGACAGGGACCTTAACTATGGCTACACCTTC
d_call: TRBD1
j_call: TRBJ1-2
v_call: TRBV2
cdr3_length: 15
clone_size: NA

cdr3_aa: CASSQASGDTQYF
cdr3_nt: TGTGCCAGCAGCCAGGCCTCGGGTGATACGCAGTATTTT
d_call: NA
j_call: TRBJ2-3
v_call: TRBV14
cdr3_length: 13
clone_size: NA

cdr3_aa: CASSEAGSLLGYEQYF
cdr3_nt: TGTGCCAGCAGTGAAGCGGGCAGTCTCCTCGGATACGAGCAGTACTTC
d_call: NA
j_call: TRBJ2-7
v_call: TRBV6-1
cdr3_length: 16
clone_size: NA

cdr3_aa: CASRGGQHGYTF
cdr3_nt: TGCGCCAGCAGAGGAGGGCAGCATGGCTACACCTTC
d_call: NA
j_call: TRBJ1-2
v_call: TRBV4-1
cdr3_length: 12
clone_size: NA

cdr3_aa: CASSPNSHMRTEAFF
cdr3_nt: TGTGCCAGCTCACCCAACTCACACATGAGGACTGAAGCTTTCTTT
d_call: NA
j_call: TRBJ1-1
v_call: TRBV18
cdr3_length: 15
clone_size: NA

cdr3_aa: CSVERDREDEQYF
cdr3_nt: TGCAGCGTTGAACGGGACAGGGAGGACGAGCAGTACTTC
d_call: TRBD1
j_call: TRBJ2-7
v_call: TRBV29-1
cdr3_length: 13
clone_size: NA

cdr3_aa: CSGGQTRGQGLGNTEAFF
cdr3_nt: TGCAGCGGAGGCCAGACACGTGGACAGGGTTTAGGGAACACTGAAGCTTTCTTT
d_call: TRBD1
j_call: TRBJ1-1
v_call: TRBV29-1
cdr3_length: 18
clone_size: NA

cdr3_aa: CASSPRQGPGETQYF
cdr3_nt: TGTGCCAGCAGCCCCCGACAGGGCCCAGGGGAGACCCAGTACTTC
d_call: TRBD1
j_call: TRBJ2-5
v_call: TRBV7-7
cdr3_length: 15
clone_size: once

cdr3_aa: CAWSRGGTGGQPQHF
cdr3_nt: TGTGCCTGGAGCCGAGGTGGGACAGGGGGCCAGCCCCAGCATTTT
d_call: TRBD1
j_call: TRBJ1-5
v_call: TRBV30
cdr3_length: 15
clone_size: NA

cdr3_aa: CASSTRGLGSEQFF
cdr3_nt: TGTGCCAGCTCAACGCGGGGCCTGGGTTCTGAGCAGTTCTTC
d_call: NA
j_call: TRBJ2-1
v_call: TRBV18
cdr3_length: 14
clone_size: NA

cdr3_aa: CASTHRPRRDQPQHF
cdr3_nt: TGTGCCAGCACCCACAGGCCCCGCCGGGATCAGCCCCAGCATTTT
d_call: NA
j_call: TRBJ1-5
v_call: TRBV6-6
cdr3_length: 15
clone_size: NA

cdr3_aa: CASFETSGRAGEQYF
cdr3_nt: TGTGCCAGCTTCGAGACTAGCGGGAGGGCCGGCGAGCAGTACTTC
d_call: TRBD2
j_call: TRBJ2-7
v_call: TRBV28
cdr3_length: 15
clone_size: NA

cdr3_aa: CASRRTLTGGTGELFF
cdr3_nt: TGTGCCAGCAGGCGAACCCTGACAGGGGGCACCGGGGAGCTGTTTTTT
d_call: TRBD1
j_call: TRBJ2-2
v_call: TRBV7-6
cdr3_length: 16
clone_size: NA

cdr3_aa: CASSPHPGTGHGYTF
cdr3_nt: TGCGCCAGCAGCCCCCACCCCGGGACAGGGCATGGCTACACCTTC
d_call: TRBD1
j_call: TRBJ1-2
v_call: TRBV4-3
cdr3_length: 15
clone_size: few

cdr3_aa: CASSGRAGANSGNTIYF
cdr3_nt: TGCGCCAGCAGCGGTCGAGCGGGGGCGAACTCTGGAAACACCATATATTTT
d_call: NA
j_call: TRBJ1-3
v_call: TRBV5-1
cdr3_length: 17
clone_size: once